This TCR beta chain was recovered during a study of radiotherapy plus CTLA-4 blockade in lung cancer. TCRdb's copy holds only in-frame clones and misses some; the assay was immunoSEQ multiplex PCR. Of tens of thousands of clones in the sample, 60% to 85% were seen once. This CDR3 region has 16 residues. V gave up 3 bases and J gave up 8 bases; unmatched junction bases: 11. Germline CDR1 reads SGHAT; CDR2 reads FQNNGV. On this clone: Antigen specificity is unknown.

Whole-study findings and limits: Blood saw expansion of tumor-derived TCR clones after radiotherapy plus ipilimumab. Reported findings show early blood T cell clone dynamics, with interferon-beta, best predicted response.

Enrolled patients, whose metastatic non-small-cell lung cancer was chemo-refractory, received focal radiation plus CTLA-4 blockade with ipilimumab. This sequence originates from a human donor with non-small cell lung cancer who had a partial response to radiotherapy plus ipilimumab. Some clones in this sample may be carry-over from other donors' samples. This chain joins TRBV11-2 and TRBJ2-1; 9 nucleotides line up with TRBD1. This material consisted of peripheral blood, taken from a patient treated with radiotherapy plus ipilimumab. The CDR3 sequence: CASSFTGGGIIDEQFF. The CDR3 DNA reads as TGTGCCAGCAGCTTCACAGGGGGCGGTATTATCGATGAGCAGTTCTTC.